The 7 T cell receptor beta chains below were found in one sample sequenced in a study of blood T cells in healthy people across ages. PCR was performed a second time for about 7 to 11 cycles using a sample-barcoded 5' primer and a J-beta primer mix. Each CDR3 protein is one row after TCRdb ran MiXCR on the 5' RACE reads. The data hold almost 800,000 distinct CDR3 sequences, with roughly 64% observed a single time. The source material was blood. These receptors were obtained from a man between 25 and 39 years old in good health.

CDR3 region: CSAPGGETQYF. CDR3 DNA sequence: TGCAGTGCCCCCGGTGGAGAGACCCAGTACTTC. The V call is TRBV20-1, the J call TRBJ2-5; D not resolved. V was pared by 6 bases and J by 4 bases, with 9 bases between. The CDR3 extends over 11 amino acids. In germline, CDR1 is DFQATT, CDR2 SNEGSKA (reference sequence).

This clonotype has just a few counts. The CDR3 region is CASSFPGGPYEQYF. In nucleotides, the CDR3 is TGTGCCAGCAGCTTTCCGGGAGGGCCGTACGAGCAGTACTTC. The rearrangement links TRBV7-2 to TRBJ2-7; the match to TRBD2 covers 8 bases. This CDR3 contains 14 residues. Germline V lookup: CDR1 SGHTA, CDR2 FQGNSA. V was pared by 3 bases and J by 4 bases, with 5 bases of the junction left unmatched.

CDR3 sequence reads: CASGLVRVSGIRYNEQFF. CDR3 bases: TGTGCTAGTGGTTTGGTCCGAGTTAGCGGGATTCGGTACAATGAGCAGTTCTTC. The chain links TRBV12-5 to TRBJ2-1; TRBD2 matches at 8 bases. V lost 0 bases to trimming and J lost 4 bases; unmatched junction nucleotides: 11. Germline loops: CDR1 LGHNT, CDR2 FRNRAP. CDR3 size: 18 residues.

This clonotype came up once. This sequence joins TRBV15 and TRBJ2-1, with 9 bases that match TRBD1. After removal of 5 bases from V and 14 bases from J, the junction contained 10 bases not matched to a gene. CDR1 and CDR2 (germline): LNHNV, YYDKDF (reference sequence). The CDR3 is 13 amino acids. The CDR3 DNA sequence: TGTGCCACCAGCGACATGGCGGGGACAGGGAAGTTCTTC. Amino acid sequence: CATSDMAGTGKFF.

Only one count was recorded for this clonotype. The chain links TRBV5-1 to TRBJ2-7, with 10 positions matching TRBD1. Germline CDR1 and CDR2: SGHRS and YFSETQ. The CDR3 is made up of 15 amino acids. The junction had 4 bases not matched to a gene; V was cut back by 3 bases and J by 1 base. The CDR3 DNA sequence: TGCGCCAGCAGCTCCGGGACAGGGGAATCCTACGAGCAGTACTTC. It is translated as CASSSGTGESYEQYF.

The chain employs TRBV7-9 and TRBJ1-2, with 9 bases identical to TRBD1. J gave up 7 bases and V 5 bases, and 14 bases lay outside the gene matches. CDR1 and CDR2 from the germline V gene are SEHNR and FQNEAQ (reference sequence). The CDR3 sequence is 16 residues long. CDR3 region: CASSHLLGQGYGGYTF. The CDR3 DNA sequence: TGTGCCAGCAGCCACCTCCTAGGACAGGGGTATGGTGGCTACACCTTC.

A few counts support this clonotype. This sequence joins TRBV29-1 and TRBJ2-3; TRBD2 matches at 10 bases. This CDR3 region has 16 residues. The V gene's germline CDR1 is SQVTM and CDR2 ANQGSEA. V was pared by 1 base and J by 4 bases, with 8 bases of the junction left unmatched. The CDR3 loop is CSVEAALAGVPDTQYF. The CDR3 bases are TGCAGCGTTGAAGCGGCCCTAGCGGGAGTCCCAGATACGCAGTATTTT.